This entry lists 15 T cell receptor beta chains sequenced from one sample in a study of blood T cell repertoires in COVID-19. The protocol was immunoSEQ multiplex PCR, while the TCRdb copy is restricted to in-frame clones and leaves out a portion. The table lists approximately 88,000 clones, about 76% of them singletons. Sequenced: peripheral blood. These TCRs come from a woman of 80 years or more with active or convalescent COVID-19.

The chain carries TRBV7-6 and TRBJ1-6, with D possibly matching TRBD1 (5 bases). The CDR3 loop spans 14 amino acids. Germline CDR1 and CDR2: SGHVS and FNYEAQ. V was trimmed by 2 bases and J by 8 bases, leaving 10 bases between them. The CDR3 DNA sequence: TGTGCCAGCAGCTTACCCGGCAGGGATTCACCCCTCCACTTT. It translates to CASSLPGRDSPLHF.

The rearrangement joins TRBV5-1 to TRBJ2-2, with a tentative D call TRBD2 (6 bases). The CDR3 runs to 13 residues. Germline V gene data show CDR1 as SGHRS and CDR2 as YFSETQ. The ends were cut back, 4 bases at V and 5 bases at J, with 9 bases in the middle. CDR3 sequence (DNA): TGCGCCAGCAGCACCGGGGGAACCGGGGAGCTGTTTTTT. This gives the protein CASSTGGTGELFF.

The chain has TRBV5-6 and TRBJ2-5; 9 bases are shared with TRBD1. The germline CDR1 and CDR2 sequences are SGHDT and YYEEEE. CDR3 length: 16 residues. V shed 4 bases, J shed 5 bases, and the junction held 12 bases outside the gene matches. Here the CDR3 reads CASSGTGTGIRETQYF. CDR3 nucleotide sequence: TGTGCCAGCAGCGGTACCGGGACAGGGATTCGGGAGACCCAGTACTTC.

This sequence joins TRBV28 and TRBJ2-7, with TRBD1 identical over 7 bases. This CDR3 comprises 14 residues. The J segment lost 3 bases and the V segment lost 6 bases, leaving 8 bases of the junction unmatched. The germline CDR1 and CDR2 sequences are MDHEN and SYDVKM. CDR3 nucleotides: TGTGCCAGCAGCCAGATACAGGGGTACTACGAGCAGTACTTC. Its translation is CASSQIQGYYEQYF.

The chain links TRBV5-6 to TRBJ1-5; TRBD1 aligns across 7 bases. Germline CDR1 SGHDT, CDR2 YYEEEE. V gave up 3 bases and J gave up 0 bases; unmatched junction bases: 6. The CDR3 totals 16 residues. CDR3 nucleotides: TGTGCCAGCAGCTATAGGGGGCGATATAGCAATCAGCCCCAGCATTTT. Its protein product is CASSYRGRYSNQPQHF.

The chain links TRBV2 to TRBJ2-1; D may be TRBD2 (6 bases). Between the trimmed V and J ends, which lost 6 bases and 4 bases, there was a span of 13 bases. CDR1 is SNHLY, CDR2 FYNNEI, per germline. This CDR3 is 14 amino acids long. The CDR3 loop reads CASRRLADYNEQFF. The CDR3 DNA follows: TGTGCCAGCAGACGTTTAGCGGATTACAATGAGCAGTTCTTC.

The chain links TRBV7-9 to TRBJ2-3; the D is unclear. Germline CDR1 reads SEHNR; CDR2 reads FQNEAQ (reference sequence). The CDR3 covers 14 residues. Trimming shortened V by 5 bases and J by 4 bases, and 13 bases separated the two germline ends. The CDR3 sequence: CASSLRIGSDTQYF. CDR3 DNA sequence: TGTGCCAGCAGCCTTCGGATCGGGTCAGATACGCAGTATTTT.

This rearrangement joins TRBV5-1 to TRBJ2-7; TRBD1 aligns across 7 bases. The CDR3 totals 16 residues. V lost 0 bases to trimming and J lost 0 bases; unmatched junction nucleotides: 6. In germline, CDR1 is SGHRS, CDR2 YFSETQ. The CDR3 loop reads CASSLGYRGASYEQYF. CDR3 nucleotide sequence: TGCGCCAGCAGCTTGGGGTACAGGGGAGCCTCCTACGAGCAGTACTTC.

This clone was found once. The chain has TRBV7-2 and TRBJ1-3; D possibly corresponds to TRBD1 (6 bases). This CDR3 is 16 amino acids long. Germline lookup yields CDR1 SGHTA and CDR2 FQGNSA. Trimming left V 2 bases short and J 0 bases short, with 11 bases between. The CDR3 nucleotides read TGTGCCAGCAGCTTATCAGGGGCCCACTCTGGAAACACCATATATTTT. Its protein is CASSLSGAHSGNTIYF. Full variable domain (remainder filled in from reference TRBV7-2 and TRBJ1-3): GAGVSQSPSNKVTEKGKDVELRCDPISGHTALYWYRQSLGQGLEFLIYFQGNSAPDKSGLPSDRFSAERTGGSVSTLTIQRTQQEDSAVYLCASSLSGAHSGNTIYFGEGSWLTVV.

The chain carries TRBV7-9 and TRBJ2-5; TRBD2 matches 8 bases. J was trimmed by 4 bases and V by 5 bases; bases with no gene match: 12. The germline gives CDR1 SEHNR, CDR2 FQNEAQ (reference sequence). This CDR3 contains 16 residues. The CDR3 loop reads CASSPARGAGGETQYF. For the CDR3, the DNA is TGTGCCAGCAGCCCCGCCCGGGGGGCGGGGGGAGAGACCCAGTACTTC.

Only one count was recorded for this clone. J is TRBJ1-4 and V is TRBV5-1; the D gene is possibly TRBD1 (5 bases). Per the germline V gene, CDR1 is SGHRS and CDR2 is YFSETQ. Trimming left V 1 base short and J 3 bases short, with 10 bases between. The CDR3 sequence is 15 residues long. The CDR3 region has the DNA TGCGCCAGCAGCTTGACGTCAGGGCCTAATGAAAAACTGTTTTTT. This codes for CASSLTSGPNEKLFF.

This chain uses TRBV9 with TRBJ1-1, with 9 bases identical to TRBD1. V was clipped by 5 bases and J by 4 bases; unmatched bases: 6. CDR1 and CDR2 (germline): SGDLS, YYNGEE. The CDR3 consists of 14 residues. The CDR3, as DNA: TGTGCCAGCAGGCCGGGACAGGGAGGCACTGAAGCTTTCTTT. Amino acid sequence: CASRPGQGGTEAFF. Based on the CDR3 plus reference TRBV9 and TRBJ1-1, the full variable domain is DSGVTQTPKHLITATGQRVTLRCSPRSGDLSVYWYQQSLDQGLQFLIQYYNGEERAKGNILERFSAQQFPDLHSELNLSSLELGDSALYFCASRPGQGGTEAFFGQGTRLTVV.

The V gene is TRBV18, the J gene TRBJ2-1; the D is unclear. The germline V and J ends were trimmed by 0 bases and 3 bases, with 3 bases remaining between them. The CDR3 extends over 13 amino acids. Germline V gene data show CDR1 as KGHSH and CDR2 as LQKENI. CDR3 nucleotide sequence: TGTGCCAGCTCACCACCCAGCTACAATGAGCAGTTCTTC. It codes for CASSPPSYNEQFF.

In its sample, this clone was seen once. This CDR3 reads CASSQRDWKSTDTQYF. In nucleotides, the CDR3 is TGCGCCAGCAGCCAGCGGGACTGGAAGAGCACAGATACGCAGTATTTT. This sequence joins TRBV4-3 and TRBJ2-3, with D perhaps TRBD2 (6 bases). Germline CDR1 and CDR2: LGHNA and YSLEER. V gave up 3 bases and J gave up 0 bases, with 13 bases separating them. The CDR3 runs 16 residues.

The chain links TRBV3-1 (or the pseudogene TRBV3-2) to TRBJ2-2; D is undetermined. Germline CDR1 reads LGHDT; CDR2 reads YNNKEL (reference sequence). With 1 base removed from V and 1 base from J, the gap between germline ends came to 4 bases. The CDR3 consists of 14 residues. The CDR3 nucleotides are TGTGCCAGCAGCCAAGCCATGAACACCGGGGAGCTGTTTTTT. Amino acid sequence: CASSQAMNTGELFF.